The T cell receptor (beta chain) described here comes from a study of neurological immune-mediated disorders. Notes on the study in general: Among 34 multiple sclerosis patients, phylogenetic grouping put the repertoires of 18 into a single related-CDR3 cluster, a possible signature. The greatest TCR clonal expansion occurred in HTLV-1-associated myelopathy and the least in multiple sclerosis, which fell below healthy controls.

The CDR3 spans 16 residues. Germline values: CDR1 DFQATT, CDR2 SNEGSKA (reference sequence). The trim removed 0 bases at V and 4 bases at J, leaving 5 bases unmatched. 5'RACE employing 10-nucleotide random UMIs yielded the cDNA. TCRdb re-called the 5' RACE reads with MiXCR, one entry per CDR3 protein. The table has 42,000 or so distinct CDR3 sequences, 2.5% seen once. This clonotype showed up many times. Its antigen is unknown. The TCR comes from a young man with multiple sclerosis. V and J are TRBV20-1 and TRBJ1-5; 11 positions agree with TRBD1. Sequencing input: PBMCs. CDR3 nucleotides: TGCAGTGCTAGAGAACCGGGACAGGGGGGGAATCAGCCCCAGCATTTT. The encoded protein is CSAREPGQGGNQPQHF.